The present TCR beta chain was sequenced within a study of CD8 T cells in Susac syndrome. The RNA input was roughly 0.45 to 1 ug, and it was reverse transcribed with random hexamers. The immunoSEQ assay covered 54 Vbeta and 13 Jbeta segments for CDR3. TCRdb re-called the immunoSEQ multiplex PCR reads with MiXCR, one entry per CDR3 protein. The data contain around 140,000 distinct CDR3 sequences, roughly 80% of them singletons. Those who served as multiple sclerosis controls were treatment-naive patients with stable or active relapsing-remitting disease. The V gene end was trimmed by 6 bases and the J gene end by 2 bases; junction bases not matched to a gene: 5. The CDR3 is 14 residues long. CDR1 SQVTM and CDR2 ANQGSEA come from the germline V gene.

The sequenced material came from CD8+ T cells from PBMCs. The chain links TRBV29-1 to TRBJ2-1; TRBD1 matches at 9 bases. The receptor comes from a human donor with multiple sclerosis. This CDR3 reads CSVPTGGAYNEQFF. The CDR3 bases are TGCAGCGTCCCCACAGGGGGCGCCTACAATGAGCAGTTCTTC.